A single T cell receptor (beta chain) is shown here with its context. The clone's antigen remains unknown. Per-nucleotide qualities are absent, and no much larger clonotype sits a single base away. The junction carries 17 bases between V and J, which are trimmed by 3 bases and 0 bases respectively. Per the germline V gene, MDHEN is the CDR1 and SYDVKM is the CDR2. The cysteine opens and the phenylalanine closes a CDR3 of 17 amino acids. Just CDR3 DNA is preserved here, 51 bases in frame from base 1. The data were obtained in a study of cytotoxic CD8 clonotypes in ibrutinib-treated CLL (dated by TCRdb to the early 2020s). At the level of the whole study: In this cohort, 15 or so patients were treatment-naive and about a dozen were relapsed/refractory, while fewer than 18 had unmutated IGHV. Partial responses were observed in around 25 patients and complete responses in 2; after a median follow-up of 68 months, remission was maintained in approximately 14 patients and progression was observed in 12. The response samples were drawn at a median of 12 months into treatment, with a range of about 6 to 36 months. On average, each sample yielded roughly 260,000 productive templates and 94,082 productive rearrangements. Longitudinal samples were obtainable from 26 of the 86 participants in the trial. Cryopreserved peripheral blood mononuclear cells were obtained prior to treatment, at the time of response, and at either disease progression or sustained remission.

General conclusions and limits of the study: Public clonotypes were rare and either contracted or stayed stable during treatment, and the rise in clonality at ibrutinib response reflected the expansion of private clonotypes. Baseline clonality exceeded that of age-matched healthy donors and correlated strongly with circulating CD8+ T-cell counts. Clonality increased at ibrutinib response, stayed stable in sustained remission, and fell back toward baseline at progression. Sustained-remission and progressing patients did not have matched sampling times, and lymph node repertoires were not examined.

On a MiSeq, deep resolution sequencing aimed for a depth between 1 in 1 million and 1 in 200,000 T cells, with each clonotype covered 10x on average. The immunoSEQ hsTCRB Kit was used to generate TCR beta libraries. The authors' pipeline ran thus. Data were analyzed with ImmunoSEQ Data Assistant and ImmunoSEQ Analyzer, with V, D and J genes assigned per IMGT definitions. Clonality, which ranges from 0 to 1, was calculated as one minus the normalized Shannon entropy of productive rearrangement frequencies. Only overrepresented clonotypes making up at least 0.05% of each patient's repertoire were included in the public clonotype analysis. Some twelve repertoires from age-matched healthy donors, obtained from immuneACCESS, served as clonality controls. Drawn from immuneACCESS, this table holds only the in-frame rearrangements with V and J called that TCRdb kept. Clones are partly lost; checked studies trace under half to an unresolved V gene and leave the rest unexplained. The V and J calls and the clone size are those of that table, but D and trimming were determined from the DNA. This sample gives approximately 29,000 clones in total; 62% of them show up just once. The ten largest account for less than 15% of the sample.

For TCR beta library preparation, roughly 2.1 micrograms of genomic DNA was extracted from cryopreserved PBMCs. High-throughput TCR beta sequencing was performed on longitudinal blood samples from CLL patients receiving ibrutinib monotherapy. Patients were enrolled in a phase 2 open-label single-center ibrutinib monotherapy trial. The material sequenced was PBMCs, taken before ibrutinib treatment. This receptor was obtained from a human donor with chronic lymphocytic leukemia. The receptor chain draws on TRBV28 and TRBJ1-2; no D gene is confidently identified. The sequence in DNA is TGTGCCAGCAGTTTGAGATTTTTTGTTAGAACTAACTATGGCTACACCTTC. Its protein product is CASSLRFFVRTNYGYTF.